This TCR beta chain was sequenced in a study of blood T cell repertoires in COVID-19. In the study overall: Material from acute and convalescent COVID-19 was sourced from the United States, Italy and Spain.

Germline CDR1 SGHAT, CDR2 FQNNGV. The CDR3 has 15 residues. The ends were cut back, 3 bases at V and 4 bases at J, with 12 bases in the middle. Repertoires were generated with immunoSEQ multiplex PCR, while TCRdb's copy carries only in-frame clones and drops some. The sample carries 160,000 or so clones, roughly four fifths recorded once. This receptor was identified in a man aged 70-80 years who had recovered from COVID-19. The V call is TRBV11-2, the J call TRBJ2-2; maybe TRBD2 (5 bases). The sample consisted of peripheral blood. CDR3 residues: CASSLVASGTGELFF. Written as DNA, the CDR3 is TGTGCCAGCAGCTTGGTGGCGAGCGGCACCGGGGAGCTGTTTTTT.